A selection of T cell receptor beta chains follows, all from one sample in a study of T cells in Graves' hyperthyroidism and ophthalmopathy. From the multiplex PCR reads, TCRdb called clonotypes with MiXCR, one entry per CDR3 protein. In the table there are around 300,000 distinct CDR3 sequences, approximately 21% of which are singletons. The sequenced sample was blood. Receptors were obtained from a man under 40 with Graves' ophthalmopathy. Each CDR3 is given with its conserved first and last residue. D genes are given only for firm matches. Some rows mark clone size as missing; the rest say once, few, many or name a class of expanded clone.

d_gene	v_gene	abundance	j_gene	CDR3nt	CDR3aa
-	TRBV7-7	-	TRBJ2-5	TGTGCTAGCAGCCACGGGGGGCACCAAGAGACCCAGTACTTC	CASSHGGHQETQYF
TRBD1	TRBV6-1	many	TRBJ1-1	TGTGCCAGCATGCTAGGACAGGGGAACACTGAAGCTTTCTTT	CASMLGQGNTEAFF
TRBD2	TRBV7-9	-	TRBJ2-2	TGTGCCAGCAGCTCCTCAACACCGGGACTAGCGGGAGTAATTCTTGACACCGGGGAGCTGTTTTTT	CASSSSTPGLAGVILDTGELFF
-	TRBV18	few	TRBJ1-2	TGTGCCAGCTCACTCCGGGACAAGCTGTATGGCTACACCTTC	CASSLRDKLYGYTF
-	TRBV5-1	once	TRBJ2-1	TGCGCCAGCAGCTTCAATGGTCTAGAAGGTAATGAGCAGTTCTTC	CASSFNGLEGNEQFF
TRBD1	TRBV15	few	TRBJ2-7	TGTGCCACCAGCAGAGTTCGGGACAGGGCCTACGAGCAGTACTTC	CATSRVRDRAYEQYF
-	TRBV12-3/TRBV12-4	few	TRBJ1-1	TGTGCCAGCAGTTTGCGTCAGGGTTTCTTGAACACTGAAGCTTTCTTT	CASSLRQGFLNTEAFF
TRBD2	TRBV10-1	-	TRBJ2-5	TGCGCCAGCAGAAGGACTAGCGGGAGTAGGGAGACCCAGTACTTC	CASRRTSGSRETQYF
-	TRBV5-5	-	TRBJ1-1	TGTGCCAGCAGCCGAACGACGAACACTGAAGCTTTCTTT	CASSRTTNTEAFF
-	TRBV15	few	TRBJ2-2	TGTGCCACCAGCAGAGGGTGGGGGCTCAACACCGGGGAGCTGTTTTTT	CATSRGWGLNTGELFF